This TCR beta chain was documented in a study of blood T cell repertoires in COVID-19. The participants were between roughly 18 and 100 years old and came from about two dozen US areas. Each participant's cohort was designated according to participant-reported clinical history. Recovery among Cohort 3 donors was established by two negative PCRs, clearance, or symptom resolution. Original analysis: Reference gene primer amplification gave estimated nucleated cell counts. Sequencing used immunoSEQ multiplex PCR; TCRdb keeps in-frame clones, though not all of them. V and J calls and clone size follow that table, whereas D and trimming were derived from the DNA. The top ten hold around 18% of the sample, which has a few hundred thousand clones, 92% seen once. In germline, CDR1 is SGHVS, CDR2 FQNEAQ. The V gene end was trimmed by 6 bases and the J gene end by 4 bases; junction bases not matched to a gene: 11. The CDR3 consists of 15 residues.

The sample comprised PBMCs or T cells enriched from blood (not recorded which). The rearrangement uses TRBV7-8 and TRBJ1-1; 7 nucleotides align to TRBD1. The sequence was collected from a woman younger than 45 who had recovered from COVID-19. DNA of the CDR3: TGTGCCAGCAGTGTTACAGGGGTTCTGTCCACTGAAGCTTTCTTT. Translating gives CASSVTGVLSTEAFF.